Presented here are 9 T cell receptor beta chains from one specimen sequenced in a study of CD4 and CD8 cells across lung adenocarcinoma regions. TCRdb re-analysed the PCR reads in MiXCR, keeping a single row per CDR3 protein. The table records about 9,000 distinct CDR3 sequences, 46% of them present only once. Sequencing input: CD4+ T cells from the margin of a lung tumor. These receptors were collected from a female donor with lung adenocarcinoma. The CD4 and CD8 labels of this study may be unreliable.

The rearrangement uses TRBV12-2 and TRBJ2-4; the table's TRBD2 call for D was not verified on the DNA. TRBV12-2 is listed as a pseudogene. This CDR3 has 22 residues. As DNA, the CDR3 is TGTGTCCCAAGCTTCTGTGGGTCTCTTTGCATTGAGGGTGCAAGCTCAGAGGTGCCTTGCTGCTTC. Translation: CVPSFCGSLCIEGASSEVPCCF.

This clonotype was found a few times. The rearrangement uses TRBV7-6 and TRBJ1-1; no firm D call. The CDR3 is made up of 15 amino acids. CDR1 is SGHVS, CDR2 FNYEAQ, per germline. Trimming took 1 base from V and 1 from J, leaving 10 bases between them. CDR3 in amino acids: CASSLEGTGNTEAFF. The CDR3, as DNA: TGTGCCAGCAGCTTAGAAGGAACCGGGAACACTGAAGCTTTCTTT.

The genes are TRBV20-1 and TRBJ2-3; 9 bases are a match to TRBD2. In germline, CDR1 is DFQATT, CDR2 SNEGSKA (reference sequence). The V segment lost 1 base and the J segment 4 bases; nucleotides outside the gene matches: 3. The CDR3 runs 14 residues. CDR3 loop: CSARGTSVADTQYF. CDR3 coding DNA: TGCAGTGCTAGAGGGACTAGCGTCGCAGATACGCAGTATTTT.

This chain connects TRBV7-9 to TRBJ2-7; 7 positions match TRBD1. The CDR3 has 15 amino acids. The germline gives CDR1 SEHNR, CDR2 FQNEAQ (reference sequence). Trimming removed 5 bases from V and 0 bases from J; junction bases left unmatched: 7. CDR3 in amino acids: CASSAGTDFSYEQYF. CDR3 nucleotide sequence: TGTGCCAGCAGCGCTGGGACAGATTTCTCCTACGAGCAGTACTTC.

The chain uses TRBV6-5 and TRBJ2-5; TRBD1 agrees at 8 bases. Germline trimming cut 4 bases from V and 5 bases from J; bases unmatched to any gene: 9. Germline CDR1 is MNHEY and CDR2 is SVGAGI. The CDR3 consists of 15 residues. In DNA form, the CDR3 reads TGTGCCAGCAGTTCCTACGACAGGGGTGGGGAGACCCAGTACTTC. It translates to CASSSYDRGGETQYF.

This clonotype is medium-sized. The J gene is TRBJ2-2, the V gene TRBV27; no definite D call. Germline loops: CDR1 MNHEY, CDR2 SMNVEV (reference sequence). CDR3 length: 12 residues. With 5 bases removed from V and 6 bases from J, the gap between germline ends came to 7 bases. CDR3 protein: CASSPSAGELFF. For the CDR3, the DNA is TGTGCCAGCAGTCCGTCTGCCGGGGAGCTGTTTTTT.

Notes on this clonotype: A much larger clone is a single base away; this may be a read error. The genes are TRBV7-2 and TRBJ2-1; tentatively, D is TRBD1 (5 bases). Trimming left V 1 base short and J 13 bases short, with 20 bases between. The CDR3 runs 15 residues. CDR1 is SGHTA, CDR2 FQGNSA, per germline. The CDR3 loop reads CASSLVSRGRETQFF. The CDR3 nucleotides read TGTGCCAGCAGCTTAGTATCAAGGGGAAGAGAGACCCAGTTCTTC.

By share, this clonotype ranks as medium-sized (0.01 to 0.1%). This chain joins TRBV28 and TRBJ2-1, with 13 bases lining up with TRBD2. The CDR3 is 16 amino acids. Germline values: CDR1 MDHEN, CDR2 SYDVKM. J was trimmed by 5 bases and V by 5 bases; bases with no gene match: 6. The CDR3 DNA reads TGTGCCAGCAGTCGACTAGCGGGAGGAGGAAACAATGAGCAGTTCTTC. Amino acid sequence: CASSRLAGGGNNEQFF.

The chain is built from TRBV6-5 and TRBJ2-4, with a tentative D call TRBD1 (6 bases). V gave up 0 bases and J gave up 13 bases, with 28 bases separating them. The CDR3 length is 18 residues. Germline CDR1 reads MNHEY; CDR2 reads SVGAGI. Here the CDR3 reads CASSYSVQGLSSKDTQYF. The CDR3 coding sequence is TGTGCCAGCAGTTACTCGGTTCAGGGGCTGTCGTCCAAAGACACCCAGTACTTC.